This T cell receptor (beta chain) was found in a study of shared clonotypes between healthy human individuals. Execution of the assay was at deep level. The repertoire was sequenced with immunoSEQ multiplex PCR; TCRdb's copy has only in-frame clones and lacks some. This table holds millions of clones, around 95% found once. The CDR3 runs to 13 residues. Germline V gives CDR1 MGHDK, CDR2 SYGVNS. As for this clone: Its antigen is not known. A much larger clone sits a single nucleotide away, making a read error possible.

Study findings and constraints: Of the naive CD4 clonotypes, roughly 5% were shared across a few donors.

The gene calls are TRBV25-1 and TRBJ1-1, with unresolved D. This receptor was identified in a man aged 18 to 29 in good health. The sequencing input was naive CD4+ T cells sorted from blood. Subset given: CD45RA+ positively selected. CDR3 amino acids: CASSHGKNTGAFF. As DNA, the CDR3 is TGTGCCAGCAGTCACGGAAAGAACACTGGAGCTTTCTTT.